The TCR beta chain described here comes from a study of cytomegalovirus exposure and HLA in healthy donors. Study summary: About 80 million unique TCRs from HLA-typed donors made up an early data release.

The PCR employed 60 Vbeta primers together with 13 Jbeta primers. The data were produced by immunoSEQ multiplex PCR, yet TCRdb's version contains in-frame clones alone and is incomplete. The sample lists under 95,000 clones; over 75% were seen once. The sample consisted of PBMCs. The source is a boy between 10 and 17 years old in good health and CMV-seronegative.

The DNA for the CDR3 is TGTGCCAGCAGTTACTGGAGGGCCGGAGGCTACACCTTC. It encodes CASSYWRAGGYTF. The chain joins TRBV6-5 to TRBJ1-2; D not resolved. The V and J ends lost 1 base and 8 bases respectively, with 11 bases between them. There are 13 residues in the CDR3. Germline V gene sequence: CDR1 MNHEY, CDR2 SVGAGI.